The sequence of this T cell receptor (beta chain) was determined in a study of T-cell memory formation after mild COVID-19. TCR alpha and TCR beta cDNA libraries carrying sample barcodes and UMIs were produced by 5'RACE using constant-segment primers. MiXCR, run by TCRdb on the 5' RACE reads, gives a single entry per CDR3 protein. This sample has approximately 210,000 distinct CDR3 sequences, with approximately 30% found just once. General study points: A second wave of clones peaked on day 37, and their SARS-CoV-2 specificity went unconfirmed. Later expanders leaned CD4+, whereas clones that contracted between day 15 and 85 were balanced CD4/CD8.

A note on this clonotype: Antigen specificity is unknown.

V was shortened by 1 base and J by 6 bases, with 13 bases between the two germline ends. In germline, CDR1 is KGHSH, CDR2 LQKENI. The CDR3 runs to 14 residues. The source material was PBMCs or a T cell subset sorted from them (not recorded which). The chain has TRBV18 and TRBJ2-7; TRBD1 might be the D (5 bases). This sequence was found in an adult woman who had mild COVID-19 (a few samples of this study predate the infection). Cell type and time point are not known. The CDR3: CASSPLQGSVEQYF. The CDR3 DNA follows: TGTGCCAGCTCACCACTCCAGGGCTCTGTCGAGCAGTACTTC. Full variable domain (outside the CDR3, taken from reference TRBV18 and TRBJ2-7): NAGVMQNPRHLVRRRGQEARLRCSPMKGHSHVYWYRQLPEEGLKFMVYLQKENIIDESGMPKERFSAEFPKEGPSILRIQQVVRGDSAAYFCASSPLQGSVEQYFGPGTRLTVT.